This T cell receptor (beta chain) was retrieved from a study of shared clonotypes between healthy human individuals. Every subset had its genomic DNA shared out evenly among several immunoSEQ plates. Sequenced by immunoSEQ multiplex PCR; TCRdb stores in-frame clones only, minus some. The sample yields roughly 1,100,000 clones, about 76% seen once. Germline CDR1 is SGHRS and CDR2 is YFSETQ. The CDR3 is 15 amino acids. The V gene end was trimmed by 7 bases and the J gene end by 7 bases; junction bases not matched to a gene: 13. Source material: memory CD4+ T cells sorted from blood. As to subset: CD45RA-negative fraction. The chain carries TRBV5-1 and TRBJ1-4, with 7 bases lining up with TRBD1. The source is a man aged 18 to 29 in good health. This CDR3 is CASATGVLVGEKLFF. CDR3 bases: TGCGCCAGCGCCACAGGGGTTTTAGTTGGTGAAAAACTGTTTTTT.